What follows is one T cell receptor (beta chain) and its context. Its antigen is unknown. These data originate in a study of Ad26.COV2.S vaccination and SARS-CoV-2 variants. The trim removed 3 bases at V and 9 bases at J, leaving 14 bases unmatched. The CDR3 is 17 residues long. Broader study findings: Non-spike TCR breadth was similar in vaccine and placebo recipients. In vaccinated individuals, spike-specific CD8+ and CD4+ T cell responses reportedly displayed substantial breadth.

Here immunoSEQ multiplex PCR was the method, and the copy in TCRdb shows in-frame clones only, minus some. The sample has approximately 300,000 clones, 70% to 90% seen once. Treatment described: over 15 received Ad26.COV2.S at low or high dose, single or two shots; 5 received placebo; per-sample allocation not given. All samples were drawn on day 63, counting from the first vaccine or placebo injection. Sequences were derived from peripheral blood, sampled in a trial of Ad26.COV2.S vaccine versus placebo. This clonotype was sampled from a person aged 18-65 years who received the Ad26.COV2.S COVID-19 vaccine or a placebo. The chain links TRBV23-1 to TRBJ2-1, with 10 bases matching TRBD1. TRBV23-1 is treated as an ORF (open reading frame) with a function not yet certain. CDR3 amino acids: CASSHTLPGQGSVEQFF. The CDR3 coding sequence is TGCGCCAGCAGTCATACCCTACCGGGACAGGGGTCCGTTGAGCAGTTCTTC.